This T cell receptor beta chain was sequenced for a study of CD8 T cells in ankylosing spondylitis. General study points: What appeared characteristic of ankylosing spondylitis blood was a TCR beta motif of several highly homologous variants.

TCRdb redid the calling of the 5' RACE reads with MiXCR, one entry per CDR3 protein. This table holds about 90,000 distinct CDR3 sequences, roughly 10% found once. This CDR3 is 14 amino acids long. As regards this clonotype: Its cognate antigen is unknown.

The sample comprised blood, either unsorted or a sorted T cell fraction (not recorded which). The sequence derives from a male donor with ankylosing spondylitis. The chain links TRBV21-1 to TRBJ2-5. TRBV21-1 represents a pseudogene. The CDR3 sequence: CASSKGLPKETQYF. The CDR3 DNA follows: TGTGCCAGCAGCAAAGGGCTACCGAAAGAGACCCAGTACTTC.